The 11 T cell receptor beta chains below all came from one sample that was sequenced in a study of regulatory T cells in long-lasting Graves disease. Described time point: newly diagnosed GD, antithyroid drugs for less than 3 months. The TCR library was made from RNA that had been extracted from PBMCs in TRIzol. CDR3 regions were amplified by Arm-PCR using iRepertoire HTBI primers to build TCR beta libraries. One entry per CDR3 protein, called by TCRdb with MiXCR from the multiplex PCR reads. The sample has about 430,000 distinct CDR3 sequences, 15% seen once. Another study also made use of these data, one on T cells in Graves' hyperthyroidism and ophthalmopathy.

The specimen comprised peripheral blood mononuclear cells (PBMCs), sampled at new diagnosis, from a patient treated with antithyroid drugs. The receptors derive from a woman aged 40 to 50 with Graves disease.

This clonotype was observed a handful of times. The chain carries TRBV10-1 and TRBJ1-5; D ambiguous. The V gene's germline CDR1 is WNHNN and CDR2 SYGVQD (reference sequence). This CDR3 has 13 residues. V was shortened by 6 bases and J by 7 bases, with 13 bases between the two germline ends. CDR3 region: CASSTAFGQPQHF. Written as DNA, the CDR3 is TGCGCCAGCAGCACAGCCTTCGGACAGCCCCAGCATTTT.

This clonotype was counted a few times. A read error is likely, as this CDR3 ends without the conserved phenylalanine or tryptophan. J is TRBJ1-1 and V is TRBV12-3 or TRBV12-4, with 9 bases fitting TRBD1. The CDR3 extends over 12 amino acids. Trimming took 10 bases from V and 5 from J; bases not matched to a gene: 5. The CDR3 sequence: CATWTGDTEAFL. CDR3 DNA sequence: TGTGCCACCTGGACAGGGGATACTGAAGCTTTCCTT.

There are many counts of this clonotype. CDR3 nucleotide sequence: TGTGCCAGCAGCGGAGGTTTCGGGGGGTTCGTTGATGAGCAGTTCTTC. It specifies CASSGGFGGFVDEQFF. The V and J genes are TRBV11-2 and TRBJ2-1; 7 positions match TRBD2. The ends lost 5 bases at V and 8 bases at J; junction bases unmatched: 15. CDR3 length: 16 residues. The germline gives CDR1 SGHAT, CDR2 FQNNGV.

The V call is TRBV12-3 or TRBV12-4, the J call TRBJ2-1; 10 bases agree with TRBD1. This CDR3 spans 14 amino acids. The trim removed 7 bases at V and 8 bases at J, leaving 8 bases unmatched. The CDR3, as DNA: TGTGCCAGCAAAGGGACAGGGGCGCACGATGAGCAGTTCTTC. It is translated as CASKGTGAHDEQFF.

The chain links TRBV3-1 to TRBJ1-2, with 9 bases identical to TRBD1. The J segment lost 8 bases and the V segment lost 3 bases, leaving 4 bases of the junction unmatched. There are 13 residues in the CDR3. The germline gives CDR1 LGHDT, CDR2 YNNKEL (reference sequence). The CDR3 DNA reads as TGTGCCAGCAGCCATAGGGACAGGGAAGGCTACACCTTC. This sequence encodes CASSHRDREGYTF.

This clonotype showed up just a few times. The V and J genes are TRBV4-3 and TRBJ2-3; 9 positions agree with TRBD2. The CDR3 runs to 18 residues. Germline CDR1 and CDR2: LGHNA and YSLEER. V shed 0 bases, J shed 0 bases, and the junction held 7 bases outside the gene matches. Written as DNA, the CDR3 is TGCGCCAGCAGCCAAGATTTATTCGGGACTAGCAGCACAGATACGCAGTATTTT. This encodes CASSQDLFGTSSTDTQYF.

The V gene is TRBV25-1, the J gene TRBJ1-2, with D hard to call. The CDR3 loop spans 14 amino acids. Germline CDR1 is MGHDK and CDR2 is SYGVNS. V lost 8 bases, J lost 3 bases, and 16 bases lay in between. The DNA for the CDR3 is TGTGCCAGCGGCGACCAGGTTTTCGACTATGGCTACACCTTC. Residues: CASGDQVFDYGYTF.

The V call is TRBV11-3, the J call TRBJ1-1, with D perhaps matching TRBD1 (5 bases). Trimming cost V 5 bases and J 11 bases, with 15 bases left between them. The CDR3 runs 12 residues. Germline values: CDR1 SGHNT, CDR2 YENEEA. The CDR3 DNA sequence: TGTGCCAGCAGCGCAACCGGGGGACCCGCTTTCTTT. This gives the protein CASSATGGPAFF.

This clonotype has a handful of counts. The rearrangement joins TRBV7-3 to TRBJ2-1; 8 bases are a match to TRBD1. The CDR3 spans 13 residues. The V segment lost 5 bases and the J segment 7 bases; nucleotides outside the gene matches: 4. Germline lookup yields CDR1 SGHTA and CDR2 FQGTGA. CDR3: CASSRDRLNEQFF. CDR3 nucleotides: TGTGCCAGCAGCCGGGACAGGCTTAATGAGCAGTTCTTC.

This clonotype came up many times. This rearrangement joins TRBV28 to TRBJ1-5; 7 positions agree with TRBD1. This CDR3 has 15 residues. V was pared by 2 bases and J by 6 bases, with 7 bases of the junction left unmatched. Germline V gene data show CDR1 as MDHEN and CDR2 as SYDVKM. The CDR3 region has the DNA TGTGCCAGCAGTTTAGTCGAGGGGGCCAGTCAGCCCCAGCATTTT. This translates into CASSLVEGASQPQHF.

J is TRBJ1-2 and V is TRBV6-5; the D is unclear. V was clipped by 0 bases and J by 4 bases, with 21 bases between them. Looked up from germline, CDR1 is MNHEY and CDR2 is SVGAGI. CDR3 length equals 18 residues. The DNA of the CDR3 is TGTGCCAGCAGTTACTCCACTCTAGAGACCAGAGCCGTCTATGGCTACACCTTC. Translated: CASSYSTLETRAVYGYTF.